The 27 T cell receptor beta chains below come from one sample, sequenced in a study of CD8 T cells in ankylosing spondylitis. Study-wide findings and caveats: Blood from ankylosing spondylitis patients appeared to carry a characteristic eight-variant TCR beta motif.

TCRdb ran MiXCR on the 5' RACE reads and lists one entry per CDR3 protein. Of a few hundred thousand distinct CDR3 sequences listed, around 22% are singletons. Their specific antigens are unknown. Sequencing was done on a sample of blood, either unsorted or a sorted T cell fraction (not recorded which). The receptors shown here come from a male donor with ankylosing spondylitis.

The gene calls are TRBV18 and TRBJ1-5, with D unresolved. The V end lost 1 base, the J end lost 0 bases, and 13 bases lay between the germline ends. The CDR3 extends over 17 amino acids. Germline lookup yields CDR1 KGHSH and CDR2 LQKENI. CDR3 bases: TGTGCCAGCTCACCACTTGCGACGGGCAATAGCAATCAGCCCCAGCATTTT. Translation: CASSPLATGNSNQPQHF.

The chain joins TRBV7-9 to TRBJ1-2; 8 bases fit TRBD1. Germline CDR1 is SEHNR and CDR2 is FQNEAQ (reference sequence). V lost 1 base and J lost 3; bases outside the gene matches: 10. The CDR3 spans 17 residues. CDR3 loop: CASSLEAGTGGDYGYTF. CDR3 sequence (DNA): TGTGCCAGCAGCTTAGAAGCCGGGACAGGAGGGGACTATGGCTACACCTTC.

The chain combines TRBV29-1 with TRBJ2-5, with 11 nucleotides matching TRBD2. The CDR3 loop spans 13 amino acids. The junction had 8 bases not matched to a gene; V was cut back by 7 bases and J by 7 bases. Germline lookup yields CDR1 SQVTM and CDR2 ANQGSEA. The CDR3 DNA reads TGCAGCGGAAGGACTAGCGGGTTGGTGACCCAGTACTTC. It is translated as CSGRTSGLVTQYF.

The chain combines TRBV7-9 with TRBJ2-3; 7 bases are shared with TRBD2. V shed 7 bases, J shed 2 bases, and the junction held 3 bases outside the gene matches. Germline assignment: CDR1 SEHNR and CDR2 FQNEAQ (reference sequence). The CDR3 is 13 residues long. The CDR3 DNA reads TGTGCCAGCAACGAGCGGGACACAGATACGCAGTATTTT. This sequence encodes CASNERDTDTQYF. The full variable domain, its missing parts supplied by reference TRBV7-9 and TRBJ2-3, is DTGVSQNPRHKITKRGQNVTFRCDPISEHNRLYWYRQTLGQGPEFLTYFQNEAQLEKSRLLSDRFSAERPKGSFSTLEIQRTEQGDSAMYLCASNERDTDTQYFGPGTRLTVL.

This clonotype came up many times. This chain joins TRBV9 and TRBJ2-7; the match to TRBD2 covers 8 bases. Germline V gene sequence: CDR1 SGDLS, CDR2 YYNGEE. The CDR3 sequence is 13 residues long. V was pared by 0 bases and J by 7 bases, with 3 bases of the junction left unmatched. The CDR3 here is CASSVAGGGEQYF. The CDR3, as DNA: TGTGCCAGCAGCGTAGCGGGAGGGGGAGAGCAGTACTTC.

The chain has TRBV7-3 and TRBJ2-1; 9 bases match TRBD2. V gave up 1 base and J gave up 4 bases; unmatched junction bases: 14. Germline loops: CDR1 SGHTA, CDR2 FQGTGA. CDR3 length equals 19 residues. CDR3 sequence (DNA): TGTGCCAGCAGCTTAAGGTCGGTGAACGGACTAGCGCTATACAATGAGCAGTTCTTC. The encoded protein is CASSLRSVNGLALYNEQFF.

This clonotype was counted a few times. The V and J genes are TRBV12-3 or TRBV12-4 and TRBJ1-1; possible D gene TRBD1, 5 bases. V lost 6 bases to trimming and J lost 4 bases, with 15 bases between them. The length of the CDR3 is 14 residues. The DNA of the CDR3 is TGTGCCAGCAGCACCGGGACGGCACTCACTGAAGCTTTCTTT. It specifies CASSTGTALTEAFF.

This chain uses TRBV5-1 with TRBJ2-6; maybe TRBD1 (6 bases). CDR3 length equals 16 residues. Germline-derived CDR1 and CDR2 are SGHRS and YFSETQ. V lost 4 bases and J lost 4, with 15 bases in between. The CDR3 bases are TGCGCCAGCAGCGGTGGACAGATATCCGGGGCCAACGTCCTGACTTTC. This gives the protein CASSGGQISGANVLTF.

In its sample, this clonotype was seen a few times. The CDR3 region has the DNA TGTGCCAGCAGCTTCTCGGACGGGACTAATGAAAAACTGTTTTTT. It specifies CASSFSDGTNEKLFF. This chain uses TRBV7-9 with TRBJ1-4; D gene uncertain. The CDR3 runs to 15 residues. In germline, CDR1 is SEHNR, CDR2 FQNEAQ (reference sequence). V lost 3 bases and J lost 2, with 10 bases in between. Supplemented by reference TRBV7-9 and TRBJ1-4, the full variable domain reads DTGVSQNPRHKITKRGQNVTFRCDPISEHNRLYWYRQTLGQGPEFLTYFQNEAQLEKSRLLSDRFSAERPKGSFSTLEIQRTEQGDSAMYLCASSFSDGTNEKLFFGSGTQLSVL.

This clonotype was counted between two and nine times. The CDR3 DNA is TGCAGTGTAAACGTTCTAGCGGGAGAGGTTCGGGAGACCCAGTACTTC. As protein: CSVNVLAGEVRETQYF. This rearrangement joins TRBV20-1 to TRBJ2-5; 10 nucleotides match TRBD2. This CDR3 is 16 amino acids long. Germline V gene data show CDR1 as DFQATT and CDR2 as SNEGSKA (reference sequence). V trimming: 7 bases; J trimming: 5 bases; junction bases outside the gene matches: 16.

The chain has TRBV12-3 or TRBV12-4 and TRBJ1-2, with a weak D call TRBD1 (6 bases). Trimming removed 8 bases at V and 3 bases at J, with 13 bases between. The length of the CDR3 is 13 residues. CDR3 nucleotide sequence: TGTGCCAGCGCACGGGGGCGCGACTATGGCTACACCTTC. Translation gives CASARGRDYGYTF.

This clonotype occurred a few times. The genes are TRBV7-2 and TRBJ2-7; D unclear. Germline loops: CDR1 SGHTA, CDR2 FQGNSA. The germline V and J ends were trimmed by 1 base and 9 bases, with 13 bases remaining between them. CDR3 length equals 13 residues. CDR3 loop: CASSLVGRKGQYF. The CDR3 DNA reads TGTGCCAGCAGCTTAGTTGGACGGAAAGGGCAGTACTTC.

The chain carries TRBV6-1 and TRBJ2-5; D assignment may be TRBD1 or TRBD2 (6 bases each). V lost 7 bases and J 4 bases, leaving 19 bases between the germline ends. The CDR3 contains 15 residues. Germline loops: CDR1 MNHNS, CDR2 SASEGT. CDR3 sequence reads: CASTHARGPGETQYF. CDR3 in DNA: TGTGCCAGCACCCATGCTCGGGGGCCCGGAGAGACCCAGTACTTC.

The chain uses TRBV28 and TRBJ1-5; no clear D gene. V gave up 8 bases and J gave up 4 bases, with 15 bases separating them. The CDR3 loop spans 14 amino acids. Germline-derived CDR1 and CDR2 are MDHEN and SYDVKM. The CDR3 sequence: CASLTALTNQPQHF. CDR3 sequence (DNA): TGTGCCAGCCTAACGGCCCTCACGAATCAGCCCCAGCATTTT.

The chain carries TRBV5-1 and TRBJ2-1, with D unclear. The CDR3 extends over 13 amino acids. Germline assignment: CDR1 SGHRS and CDR2 YFSETQ. Trimming shortened V by 4 bases and J by 5 bases, and 10 bases separated the two germline ends. CDR3 sequence reads: CASSDGPNNEQFF. The CDR3 region has the DNA TGCGCCAGCAGCGACGGGCCTAACAATGAGCAGTTCTTC.

At least ten counts were recorded for this clonotype. The V and J genes are TRBV12-3 or TRBV12-4 and TRBJ1-5, with D unresolved. This CDR3 comprises 13 residues. Trimming stripped 5 bases from V and 3 bases from J, with 8 bases between. The CDR3 nucleotides read TGTGCCAGCAGTCTCTCCCCCAATCAGCCCCAGCATTTT. This translates into CASSLSPNQPQHF.

This clonotype was picked up a small number of times. V and J are TRBV29-1 and TRBJ2-4; 7 positions match TRBD2. V was clipped by 6 bases and J by 7 bases; unmatched bases: 12. CDR1 and CDR2 from the germline V gene are SQVTM and ANQGSEA. This CDR3 contains 14 residues. CDR3 in DNA: TGCAGCGTAACGGGGGGTGGGGAGGCCAACATTCAGTACTTC. It specifies CSVTGGGEANIQYF.

This clonotype has only a few counts. V usage is TRBV5-5 and J usage is TRBJ1-1; D is ambiguous. With 4 bases removed from V and 1 base from J, the gap between germline ends came to 11 bases. This CDR3 region has 14 residues. Germline-derived CDR1 and CDR2 are SGHKS and YYEKEE (reference sequence). DNA for the CDR3: TGTGCCAGCAGCCCGAGGCAACAGAACACTGAAGCTTTCTTT. It translates to CASSPRQQNTEAFF.

The chain joins TRBV20-1 to TRBJ2-3; the D gene is possibly TRBD2 (5 bases). Germline V gives CDR1 DFQATT, CDR2 SNEGSKA (reference sequence). V lost 1 base, J lost 1 base, and 9 bases lay in between. The CDR3 runs 14 residues. The CDR3 sequence: CSARAPEGTDTQYF. The CDR3 DNA reads as TGCAGTGCTAGAGCCCCGGAGGGCACAGATACGCAGTATTTT.

The sample holds a few counts of this clonotype. The V call is TRBV11-1, the J call TRBJ1-2; D not resolved. The V end lost 4 bases, the J end lost 2 bases, and 11 bases lay between the germline ends. From germline, CDR1 is SGHAT and CDR2 FQDESV (reference sequence). This CDR3 comprises 14 residues. The CDR3 sequence: CASSSTGLNYGYTF. The CDR3 DNA follows: TGTGCCAGCAGCTCTACCGGGTTAAACTATGGCTACACCTTC.

There are a few counts of this clonotype. The genes are TRBV28 and TRBJ2-7, with 8 bases matching TRBD1. V was pared by 2 bases and J by 6 bases, with 3 bases of the junction left unmatched. CDR1 MDHEN and CDR2 SYDVKM come from the germline V gene. CDR3 length: 13 residues. CDR3: CASSLLDRAEQYF. The DNA of the CDR3 is TGTGCCAGCAGTTTACTGGACAGGGCCGAGCAGTACTTC.

This clonotype showed up just a few times. V is TRBV29-1 and J is TRBJ2-3; 10 bases match TRBD2. After removal of 7 bases from V and 2 bases from J, the junction contained 6 bases not matched to a gene. The CDR3 spans 14 residues. Germline loops: CDR1 SQVTM, CDR2 ANQGSEA. CDR3 residues: CSASGLADTDTQYF. The CDR3 bases are TGCAGCGCATCCGGACTAGCGGACACAGATACGCAGTATTTT.

The rearrangement links TRBV9 to TRBJ2-7, with 10 bases lining up with TRBD1. This CDR3 region has 16 residues. The germline gives CDR1 SGDLS, CDR2 YYNGEE. After removal of 4 bases from V and 4 bases from J, the junction contained 11 bases not matched to a gene. CDR3 coding DNA: TGTGCCAGCAGCTTAAGACCGGGACAGGGGTCGTACGAGCAGTACTTC. Protein product: CASSLRPGQGSYEQYF.

The chain is built from TRBV4-3 and TRBJ1-2; D is unresolved. The CDR3 runs to 15 residues. The V end lost 0 bases, the J end lost 2 bases, and 10 bases lay between the germline ends. Germline V gives CDR1 LGHNA, CDR2 YSLEER. CDR3 sequence: CASSQEQHRNYGYTF. CDR3 DNA: TGCGCCAGCAGCCAAGAGCAACACCGAAACTATGGCTACACCTTC.

The chain links TRBV11-3 to TRBJ2-2, with D uncertain. V was trimmed by 4 bases and J by 4 bases, leaving 13 bases between them. CDR1 SGHNT and CDR2 YENEEA come from the germline V gene. The CDR3 has 15 residues. The CDR3 here is CASSSDGLFTGELFF. The CDR3 nucleotides read TGTGCCAGCAGCTCGGACGGATTATTCACCGGGGAGCTGTTTTTT.

This CDR3 is CASSSGQGPDTQYF. CDR3 DNA sequence: TGTGCCAGCAGCTCTGGACAGGGCCCAGATACGCAGTATTTT. This chain links TRBV3-1 with TRBJ2-3; 8 bases agree with TRBD1. There are 14 residues in the CDR3. With 5 bases clipped from V and 4 bases from J, the junction kept 5 bases outside the gene matches. The V gene's germline CDR1 is LGHDT and CDR2 YNNKEL (reference sequence).

J is TRBJ2-5 and V is TRBV12-3 or TRBV12-4, with a weak D call TRBD2 (5 bases). The CDR3 extends over 13 amino acids. The V gene lost 5 bases and the J gene lost 7 bases, with 14 bases spanning the gap. CDR3: CASSLMDSGTQYF. CDR3 bases: TGTGCCAGCAGTCTAATGGACTCTGGGACCCAGTACTTC.